This T cell receptor (beta chain) originates from a study of blood T cell repertoires in COVID-19. Study overall: Sites in the United States, Italy and Spain provided acute and convalescent COVID-19 samples. The analysed material was cDNA or gDNA that came from T cells, B-cell-depleted T cells, or PBMCs.

Source study methods: For nucleated cells, counts were estimated from reference gene primer amplification. The assay was immunoSEQ multiplex PCR, and TCRdb's table has in-frame clones only and misses some. V, J and clone size are taken as reported in that table, and D and trimming were inferred from the DNA itself. The sample consists of fewer than 650,000 clones, approximately 91% of them appearing once. Seattle cases were enrolled at active infection and followed longitudinally. V lost 6 bases and J lost 0, with 12 bases in between. The CDR3 consists of 15 residues. The germline gives CDR1 MNHEY, CDR2 SVGAGI.

The clonotype originates from a woman aged 45-65 years with COVID-19, enrolled during active disease. The chain carries TRBV6-5 and TRBJ1-5, with a possible D match to TRBD1 (6 bases). Sequenced material: peripheral blood. The CDR3 DNA is TGTGCCAGCAGACTTAACAGGGATAGCAATCAGCCCCAGCATTTT. Encoded protein: CASRLNRDSNQPQHF.